This paragraph reports one T cell receptor beta chain. Its cognate antigen is unknown. Sequencing used immunoSEQ multiplex PCR; TCRdb keeps in-frame clones, though not all of them. The data contain roughly 14,000 clones, over 70% of them singletons. The data stem from a study of T cells and Merkel cell carcinoma outcomes. Overall study results and limits: Repertoire plus T-cell density reportedly predicted Merkel cell carcinoma outcomes.

The sequenced sample consisted of tumor tissue from Merkel cell carcinoma. This TCR was sampled from a human donor with Merkel cell carcinoma.

The CDR3 protein is CASSRSTVNTEAFF. The CDR3 nucleotides read TGTGCCAGCAGCCGTTCGACAGTGAACACTGAAGCTTTCTTT. The rearrangement links TRBV7-8 to TRBJ1-1; TRBD1 is a possible D gene (5 bases). Per germline, CDR1 SGHVS and CDR2 FQNEAQ. The CDR3 length is 14 residues. V was trimmed by 5 bases and J by 0 bases, leaving 10 bases between them.